These 17 T cell receptor beta chains originate from one sample sequenced in a study of blood T cell repertoires in COVID-19. TCRdb's table, derived via immunoSEQ multiplex PCR, lists solely in-frame clones and lacks some. The sample has 150,000 to 200,000 clones; around 83% are singletons. The sample consisted of peripheral blood. The receptors stem from a woman in her 70s with COVID-19, enrolled during active disease.

This clone appeared once. V and J are TRBV9 and TRBJ2-3; no clear D. V was shortened by 6 bases and J by 4 bases, with 15 bases between the two germline ends. Germline-derived CDR1 and CDR2 are SGDLS and YYNGEE. The CDR3 has 14 amino acids. CDR3 DNA sequence: TGTGCCAGCATTACCCTAGTAAATGCAGATACGCAGTATTTT. Translating it yields CASITLVNADTQYF.

V is TRBV5-4 and J is TRBJ2-2, with D possibly matching TRBD1 (5 bases). Germline CDR1 and CDR2: SGHNT and YYREEE (reference sequence). V was pared by 0 bases and J by 6 bases, with 9 bases between. The CDR3 is 14 residues long. The CDR3 coding sequence is TGTGCCAGCAGCTTGGTTCAGGGTGCCGGGGAGCTGTTTTTT. This gives the protein CASSLVQGAGELFF. The full variable domain, rest sourced from reference TRBV5-4 and TRBJ2-2, is ETGVTQSPTHLIKTRGQQVTLRCSSQSGHNTVSWYQQALGQGPQFIFQYYREEENGRGNFPPRFSGLQFPNYSSELNVNALELDDSALYLCASSLVQGAGELFFGEGSRLTVL.

This sequence joins TRBV19 and TRBJ1-2, with 12 bases identical to TRBD1. The CDR3 is 16 residues long. Looked up from germline, CDR1 is LNHDA and CDR2 is SQIVND (reference sequence). V gave up 3 bases and J gave up 8 bases; unmatched junction bases: 10. CDR3 in amino acids: CASSMGTGGTRGGYTF. DNA of the CDR3: TGTGCCAGTAGTATGGGGACAGGGGGCACAAGGGGAGGCTACACCTTC.

The chain has TRBV19 and TRBJ2-7; the match to TRBD1 covers 10 bases. CDR3 length: 14 residues. The trim removed 6 bases at V and 4 bases at J, leaving 6 bases unmatched. Germline V gene sequence: CDR1 LNHDA, CDR2 SQIVND (reference sequence). CDR3 DNA: TGTGCCAGTAGGAAGGGACAGGGGTTTTACGAGCAGTACTTC. It encodes CASRKGQGFYEQYF. Variable domain in full (rest from reference TRBV19 and TRBJ2-7): DGGITQSPKYLFRKEGQNVTLSCEQNLNHDAMYWYRQDPGQGLRLIYYSQIVNDFQKGDIAEGYSVSREKKESFPLTVTSAQKNPTAFYLCASRKGQGFYEQYFGPGTRLTVT.

The chain recombines TRBV19 with TRBJ2-1; 8 bases line up with TRBD2. The germline V gene has CDR1 LNHDA and CDR2 SQIVND (reference sequence). This CDR3 has 16 amino acids. J was trimmed by 9 bases and V by 3 bases; bases with no gene match: 13. CDR3 bases: TGTGCCAGTAGTATCTATATCAAGCGGGAGAACAGTGAGCAGTTCTTC. As protein: CASSIYIKRENSEQFF.

The gene calls are TRBV27 and TRBJ2-2, with D possibly matching TRBD1 (6 bases). The CDR3 covers 15 residues. Germline V gene data show CDR1 as MNHEY and CDR2 as SMNVEV (reference sequence). The V gene lost 6 bases and the J gene lost 1 base, with 12 bases spanning the gap. CDR3 coding DNA: TGTGCCAGCAGAATTAACAGGGAGAACACCGGGGAGCTGTTTTTT. It specifies CASRINRENTGELFF.

The CDR3 bases are TGTGCCAGCACTCAAGTCCCTGACATGACCTACGAGCAGTACTTC. This sequence encodes CASTQVPDMTYEQYF. The V call is TRBV28, the J call TRBJ2-7, with D uncertain. V was cut by 7 bases and J by 2 bases, with 18 bases left in between. The germline gives CDR1 MDHEN, CDR2 SYDVKM. CDR3 length equals 15 residues.

V and J are TRBV29-1 and TRBJ1-1; 7 nucleotides align to TRBD1. CDR1 and CDR2 from the germline V gene are SQVTM and ANQGSEA. Losses at the gene ends were 5 bases for V and 0 bases for J; bases not matched to a gene: 3. CDR3 length: 13 residues. In DNA, the CDR3 is TGCAGCGTTCCGGGACAGCTGAACACTGAAGCTTTCTTT. It translates to CSVPGQLNTEAFF.

The chain carries TRBV18 and TRBJ2-1, with 10 bases identical to TRBD2. CDR3 length: 17 residues. J gave up 9 bases and V 5 bases, and 16 bases lay outside the gene matches. CDR1 and CDR2 (germline): KGHSH, LQKENI. The CDR3 DNA sequence: TGTGCCAGCTCAGCCCAGAAAGCGGGAGGGCCTATCGGTGAGCAGTTCTTC. Amino acid sequence: CASSAQKAGGPIGEQFF.

This sequence joins TRBV7-2 and TRBJ2-2, with 8 bases fitting TRBD2. Germline V gene data show CDR1 as SGHTA and CDR2 as FQGNSA. V gave up 1 base and J gave up 5 bases; unmatched junction bases: 3. The CDR3 contains 15 residues. CDR3 sequence (DNA): TGTGCCAGCAGCTTAGGAACTAGCGGTACCGGGGAGCTGTTTTTT. This encodes CASSLGTSGTGELFF.

V is TRBV9 and J is TRBJ2-3, with D hard to call. Trimming cost V 4 bases and J 6 bases, with 9 bases left between them. The CDR3 has 12 residues. Germline V CDR1 and CDR2: SGDLS, YYNGEE. The CDR3 region is CASSTLEDTQYF. The CDR3 nucleotides read TGTGCCAGCAGCACCCTAGAGGATACGCAGTATTTT.

The CDR3 nucleotides read TGTGCCAGCGGCTTACTAGTCTACGAGCAGTACTTC. It codes for CASGLLVYEQYF. The rearrangement joins TRBV2 to TRBJ2-7; TRBD2 is a possible D gene (5 bases). The CDR3 consists of 12 residues. V lost 8 bases and J 3 bases, leaving 11 bases between the germline ends. CDR1 is SNHLY and CDR2 is FYNNEI in the germline V gene.

This chain uses TRBV9 with TRBJ2-1; 9 bases align to TRBD2. V shed 4 bases, J shed 2 bases, and the junction held 10 bases outside the gene matches. The CDR3 spans 17 residues. From germline, CDR1 is SGDLS and CDR2 YYNGEE. CDR3 in DNA: TGTGCCAGCAGCTACACTGCTCGACTAGCGGCCTACAATGAGCAGTTCTTC. It yields the protein CASSYTARLAAYNEQFF. The full variable domain, with the rest looked up from reference TRBV9 and TRBJ2-1, is DSGVTQTPKHLITATGQRVTLRCSPRSGDLSVYWYQQSLDQGLQFLIQYYNGEERAKGNILERFSAQQFPDLHSELNLSSLELGDSALYFCASSYTARLAAYNEQFFGPGTRLTVL.

This chain uses TRBV24-1 with TRBJ1-3, with unresolved D. CDR3 length: 13 residues. Germline-derived CDR1 and CDR2 are KGHDR and SFDVKD. Trimming stripped 4 bases from V and 2 bases from J, with 5 bases between. The CDR3 loop reads CATSDSAGNTIYF. CDR3 sequence (DNA): TGTGCCACCAGTGACTCAGCTGGAAACACCATATATTTT.

This clone was seen just once. The rearrangement uses TRBV28 and TRBJ1-5; D may be TRBD1 (6 bases). From germline, CDR1 is MDHEN and CDR2 SYDVKM. Trimming stripped 5 bases from V and 4 bases from J, with 12 bases between. The CDR3 runs 14 residues. CDR3 amino acids: CASSLPTGNQPQHF. CDR3 DNA: TGTGCCAGCAGTCTACCCACAGGGAATCAGCCCCAGCATTTT.

J is TRBJ2-7 and V is TRBV28, with D hard to call. From germline, CDR1 is MDHEN and CDR2 SYDVKM. This CDR3 comprises 12 residues. Deletions cut 7 bases from V and 3 bases from J, with 10 bases between. Written as DNA, the CDR3 is TGTGCCAGCATAGGCAGGCACTACGAGCAGTACTTC. Translating gives CASIGRHYEQYF.

This clone was counted once. This chain uses TRBV4-3 with TRBJ2-3; D gene ambiguous. Germline loops: CDR1 LGHNA, CDR2 YSLEER. The CDR3 covers 16 residues. Trimming took off 0 bases at V and 11 bases at J, with 21 bases between the two ends. In DNA, the CDR3 is TGCGCCAGCAGCCAAGATACTGACGGATCACAGATGTTGCAGTATTTT. Translated: CASSQDTDGSQMLQYF.